This T cell receptor (beta chain) came from a study of vaccination effects on CD4 cells after COVID-19. Study-wide findings and caveats: The study found marked clonal contraction of infection- and vaccine-induced clones late after vaccination.

This clone appeared a single time. The antigen is unknown. Sequencing used immunoSEQ multiplex PCR; TCRdb keeps in-frame clones, though not all of them. The sample records approximately 54,000 clones, over 80% being singletons. Expansion of antigen-specific CD4+ T cells with viral peptide pools was carried out by the ViraFEST assay before sequencing. Culturing for around ten days preceded CD4+ T cell isolation. Vaccine recipients lacked prior SARS-CoV-2 infection and had negative nucleocapsid antibodies. Researchers reported culturing a few million PBMC in each well, adding roughly 10 IU/ml IL-2 and 10 ug/ml peptides. Cells had half their medium changed to IL-2 medium on days 3 and 7. Germline-derived CDR1 and CDR2 are KGHSH and LQKENI. The CDR3 spans 18 residues. V lost 0 bases and J 0 bases, leaving 14 bases between the germline ends.

The material sequenced was CD4+ T cells from PBMCs cultured with HCoV-229E spike peptides, taken before COVID-19 vaccination. V is TRBV18 and J is TRBJ1-4; no reliable D call. The receptor's source is a human donor who received a COVID-19 vaccine. The CDR3 bases are TGTGCCAGCTCACCACCGTCTCCAGGAGATGCAACTAATGAAAAACTGTTTTTT. It is translated as CASSPPSPGDATNEKLFF.